The 27 T cell receptor beta chains below were found in one sample sequenced in a study of cytomegalovirus exposure and HLA in healthy donors. Vbeta (60) and Jbeta (13) primers were used in the PCR. The data were produced by immunoSEQ multiplex PCR, yet TCRdb's version contains in-frame clones alone and is incomplete. In total, the table holds about 140,000 clones. The sequenced sample consisted of PBMCs. The receptors derive from a male donor in good health and CMV-seronegative.

This chain joins TRBV25-1 and TRBJ2-7; D ambiguous. The ends were cut back, 11 bases at V and 0 bases at J, with 11 bases in the middle. The V gene's germline CDR1 is MGHDK and CDR2 SYGVNS. CDR3 length: 12 amino acids. The CDR3 bases are TGTGCCTCAGGATTCAGCTCCTACGAGCAGTACTTC. Encoded protein: CASGFSSYEQYF.

The rearrangement uses TRBV6-6 and TRBJ1-1; TRBD1 matches at 11 bases. V shed 4 bases and J 2 bases; nucleotides not matched to a gene: 3. The CDR3 spans 15 residues. Germline CDR1 reads MNHNY; CDR2 reads SVGAGI (reference sequence). As DNA, the CDR3 is TGTGCCAGCAGTTCCGGGACAGGGGGAAACACTGAAGCTTTCTTT. Translating gives CASSSGTGGNTEAFF.

The rearrangement uses TRBV30 and TRBJ2-3; D might be TRBD2 (5 bases). The CDR3 sequence is 15 residues long. Germline-derived CDR1 and CDR2 are GTSNPN and SVGIG (reference sequence). Between the trimmed V and J ends, which lost 5 bases and 0 bases, there was a span of 15 bases. CDR3 DNA: TGTGCCTGGGCCACGGGGAGTCCTAGCACAGATACGCAGTATTTT. Its protein is CAWATGSPSTDTQYF.

CDR3 sequence reads: CASSFTGDTEAFF. DNA for the CDR3: TGTGCCAGCAGCTTCACAGGGGACACTGAAGCTTTCTTT. The V gene is TRBV9, the J gene TRBJ1-1, with 7 nucleotides matching TRBD1. Germline V gene sequence: CDR1 SGDLS, CDR2 YYNGEE. The junction had 3 bases not matched to a gene; V was cut back by 4 bases and J by 3 bases. This CDR3 comprises 13 residues. The whole variable domain, filled in from reference TRBV9 and TRBJ1-1, reads DSGVTQTPKHLITATGQRVTLRCSPRSGDLSVYWYQQSLDQGLQFLIQYYNGEERAKGNILERFSAQQFPDLHSELNLSSLELGDSALYFCASSFTGDTEAFFGQGTRLTVV.

The chain carries TRBV4-1 and TRBJ1-2, with TRBD1 identical over 7 bases. This CDR3 is 15 amino acids long. V lost 0 bases and J lost 7; bases outside the gene matches: 8. The germline V gene encodes CDR1 MGHRA and CDR2 YSYEKL. This chain's CDR3 is CASSQEGEGGFGYTF. The CDR3 DNA follows: TGCGCCAGCAGCCAAGAGGGTGAAGGGGGCTTTGGCTACACCTTC.

The genes are TRBV18 and TRBJ2-2, with 8 positions matching TRBD1. The CDR3 has 15 residues. The germline V gene has CDR1 KGHSH and CDR2 LQKENI. Losses at the gene ends were 5 bases for V and 1 base for J; bases not matched to a gene: 3. The CDR3 reads CASSMGQVNTGELFF. The CDR3 region has the DNA TGTGCCAGCTCAATGGGACAGGTGAACACCGGGGAGCTGTTTTTT.

This chain connects TRBV4-2 to TRBJ1-5, with 7 bases lining up with TRBD1. V gave up 3 bases and J gave up 5 bases; unmatched junction bases: 10. This CDR3 is built from 16 residues. Germline CDR1 is LGHNA and CDR2 is YNFKEQ. DNA of the CDR3: TGTGCCAGCAGCCAGGGTGCAAGGGACAGCCATCAGCCCCAGCATTTT. It translates to CASSQGARDSHQPQHF.

The chain recombines TRBV5-1 with TRBJ1-1; the D gene is possibly TRBD1 (6 bases). Per germline, CDR1 SGHRS and CDR2 YFSETQ. The V gene lost 4 bases and the J gene lost 0 bases, with 22 bases spanning the gap. This CDR3 is 18 amino acids long. The CDR3 reads CASSAQGHVKKLNTEAFF. The CDR3 nucleotides read TGCGCCAGCAGCGCGCAGGGGCACGTGAAGAAACTGAACACTGAAGCTTTCTTT. Full variable domain (missing parts from reference TRBV5-1 and TRBJ1-1): KAGVTQTPRYLIKTRGQQVTLSCSPISGHRSVSWYQQTPGQGLQFLFEYFSETQRNKGNFPGRFSGRQFSNSRSEMNVSTLELGDSALYLCASSAQGHVKKLNTEAFFGQGTRLTVV.

V and J are TRBV18 and TRBJ2-3, with D possibly being TRBD2 (6 bases). The CDR3 has 15 amino acids. The V end lost 6 bases, the J end lost 2 bases, and 15 bases lay between the germline ends. CDR1 is KGHSH and CDR2 is LQKENI in the germline V gene. The CDR3 sequence: CASSSLSSDTDTQYF. The CDR3 DNA reads TGTGCCAGCTCCTCTCTTTCTAGCGACACAGATACGCAGTATTTT.

For this clone: The sample carries other DNA sequences with the same CDR3. In nucleotides, the CDR3 is TGCGCCAGCAGCCAGGATCGGGTAACCGGGGAGCTGTTTTTT. Its translation is CASSQDRVTGELFF. This chain joins TRBV4-3 and TRBJ2-2; D unresolved. CDR3 size: 14 residues. V gave up 3 bases and J gave up 5 bases, with 10 bases separating them. Germline V gives CDR1 LGHNA, CDR2 YSLEER.

CDR3 region: CASSESWIGGRETQYF. The CDR3 coding sequence is TGTGCCAGCAGTGAATCTTGGATTGGTGGGAGGGAGACCCAGTACTTC. V and J are TRBV25-1 and TRBJ2-5; D is possibly TRBD2 (6 bases). CDR1 MGHDK and CDR2 SYGVNS come from the germline V gene. This CDR3 has 16 amino acids. V gave up 1 base and J gave up 5 bases, with 17 bases separating them.

This chain connects TRBV25-1 to TRBJ2-7; D possibly corresponds to TRBD2 (5 bases). Germline assignment: CDR1 MGHDK and CDR2 SYGVNS. This CDR3 is built from 16 residues. V lost 0 bases and J lost 1, with 13 bases in between. CDR3 DNA: TGTGCCAGCAGTGAATACACCGAGGGAGATTCCTACGAGCAGTACTTC. Amino acids: CASSEYTEGDSYEQYF.

The V gene is TRBV5-1, the J gene TRBJ1-1; D is perhaps TRBD1 (6 bases). Per the germline V gene, CDR1 is SGHRS and CDR2 is YFSETQ. The CDR3 covers 16 residues. V gave up 0 bases and J gave up 4 bases, with 16 bases separating them. CDR3 coding DNA: TGCGCCAGCAGCTTGGCCGGGGTGAACAGGGCCACTGAAGCTTTCTTT. Translating gives CASSLAGVNRATEAFF.

The genes are TRBV5-1 and TRBJ2-1, with 7 bases lining up with TRBD2. From germline, CDR1 is SGHRS and CDR2 YFSETQ. The CDR3 spans 16 residues. Unmatched junction bases numbered 13, after V lost 3 bases and J lost 7 bases. DNA of the CDR3: TGCGCCAGCAGCTCCTTGGGGCCCGGGAGGACGAATGAGCAGTTCTTC. Protein: CASSSLGPGRTNEQFF. The full variable domain, with the rest looked up from reference TRBV5-1 and TRBJ2-1, is KAGVTQTPRYLIKTRGQQVTLSCSPISGHRSVSWYQQTPGQGLQFLFEYFSETQRNKGNFPGRFSGRQFSNSRSEMNVSTLELGDSALYLCASSSLGPGRTNEQFFGPGTRLTVL.

The chain recombines TRBV28 with TRBJ1-5; 9 nucleotides line up with TRBD1. The length of the CDR3 is 14 residues. The V gene end was trimmed by 8 bases and the J gene end by 6 bases; junction bases not matched to a gene: 8. Germline CDR1 MDHEN, CDR2 SYDVKM. As DNA, the CDR3 is TGTGCCAGCGTATCCGGGACAGGGATTCAGCCCCAGCATTTT. Encoded protein: CASVSGTGIQPQHF.

This sequence joins TRBV19 and TRBJ1-1, with TRBD1 matching 8 bases. V lost 5 bases, J lost 5 bases, and 13 bases stayed unmatched. The CDR3 sequence is 16 residues long. Germline values: CDR1 LNHDA, CDR2 SQIVND (reference sequence). As DNA, the CDR3 is TGTGCCAGTAGTCCGCAACCGGACAGGGCTGAAACTGAAGCTTTCTTT. It codes for CASSPQPDRAETEAFF. The complete variable domain, with remaining parts taken from reference TRBV19 and TRBJ1-1, reads DGGITQSPKYLFRKEGQNVTLSCEQNLNHDAMYWYRQDPGQGLRLIYYSQIVNDFQKGDIAEGYSVSREKKESFPLTVTSAQKNPTAFYLCASSPQPDRAETEAFFGQGTRLTVV.

The chain links TRBV2 to TRBJ2-3; 9 nucleotides match TRBD2. The CDR3 loop spans 18 amino acids. Germline CDR1 SNHLY, CDR2 FYNNEI. V lost 5 bases, J lost 1 base, and 13 bases stayed unmatched. CDR3 nucleotide sequence: TGTGCCAGCAGTCCCACCGGGCCGACTAGCGGTCGCACAGATACGCAGTATTTT. Protein sequence: CASSPTGPTSGRTDTQYF.

The chain combines TRBV18 with TRBJ2-5; no definite D call. V lost 6 bases, J lost 2 bases, and 10 bases lay in between. The CDR3 consists of 13 residues. Per germline, CDR1 KGHSH and CDR2 LQKENI. CDR3 nucleotide sequence: TGTGCCAGCTCGCTCCAGGTTCAAGAGACCCAGTACTTC. Translation gives CASSLQVQETQYF.

The chain uses TRBV30 and TRBJ2-5; TRBD2 matches 12 bases. The DNA matches TRBJ2-7 better at its end, which makes the J call doubtful. The CDR3 is made up of 15 amino acids. In germline, CDR1 is GTSNPN, CDR2 SVGIG (reference sequence). DNA for the CDR3: TGTGCCTGGAGTCGGACTAGCGGGATAAAATACGAGCAGTACTTC. Translated: CAWSRTSGIKYEQYF.

This rearrangement joins TRBV9 to TRBJ1-1, with a tentative D call TRBD1 (6 bases). Trimming pared 3 bases from V and 0 bases from J, leaving 9 bases between. There are 14 residues in the CDR3. Germline V gene lookup returns CDR1 SGDLS and CDR2 YYNGEE. The CDR3 DNA reads TGTGCCAGCAGCGGGGACATGATGAACACTGAAGCTTTCTTT. Translated: CASSGDMMNTEAFF.

The chain recombines TRBV18 with TRBJ2-5, with 8 bases identical to TRBD2. From germline, CDR1 is KGHSH and CDR2 LQKENI. V shed 6 bases and J 1 base; nucleotides not matched to a gene: 16. There are 18 residues in the CDR3. CDR3 in DNA: TGTGCCAGCTCGAGCCTCCGATCCGGGACTAGGATCCAAGAGACCCAGTACTTC. Amino acids: CASSSLRSGTRIQETQYF.

V usage is TRBV19 and J usage is TRBJ2-1; D perhaps matches TRBD1 (6 bases). This CDR3 has 13 amino acids. The V end lost 5 bases, the J end lost 9 bases, and 14 bases lay between the germline ends. The germline V gene encodes CDR1 LNHDA and CDR2 SQIVND (reference sequence). In DNA form, the CDR3 reads TGTGCCAGTAGTTTCCTCAGGGGTACTGAGCAGTTCTTC. It translates to CASSFLRGTEQFF.

The gene calls are TRBV9 and TRBJ1-1; perhaps TRBD1 as D (6 bases). Germline V gene data show CDR1 as SGDLS and CDR2 as YYNGEE. Trimming stripped 4 bases from V and 7 bases from J, with 14 bases between. CDR3 length: 13 amino acids. In nucleotides, the CDR3 is TGTGCCAGCAGCAGGGGGGGAGTGGGTGAAGCTTTCTTT. This gives the protein CASSRGGVGEAFF.

The gene calls are TRBV18 and TRBJ2-6; D might be TRBD2 (6 bases). Germline assignment: CDR1 KGHSH and CDR2 LQKENI. The CDR3 has 15 residues. V was pared by 4 bases and J by 0 bases, with 7 bases between. CDR3 amino acids: CASSLTSSGANVLTF. The CDR3 coding sequence is TGTGCCAGCTCACTGACTAGCTCTGGGGCCAACGTCCTGACTTTC.

V is TRBV9 and J is TRBJ2-4; 16 bases align to TRBD2. The CDR3 covers 20 residues. Germline V CDR1 and CDR2: SGDLS, YYNGEE. V lost 2 bases to trimming and J lost 0 bases; unmatched junction nucleotides: 8. CDR3 coding DNA: TGTGCCAGCAGCGTGATGCCGGGACTAGCGGGAGGGGTAGCCAAAAACATTCAGTACTTC. Protein sequence: CASSVMPGLAGGVAKNIQYF.

The chain carries TRBV18 and TRBJ2-7; TRBD1 aligns across 8 bases. With 3 bases clipped from V and 5 bases from J, the junction kept 3 bases outside the gene matches. This CDR3 spans 13 amino acids. In germline, CDR1 is KGHSH, CDR2 LQKENI. The CDR3 protein is CASSPGQGHEQYF. The CDR3 DNA follows: TGTGCCAGCTCACCCGGACAGGGCCACGAGCAGTACTTC. Using reference TRBV18 and TRBJ2-7 for the parts outside the CDR3, the full variable domain is NAGVMQNPRHLVRRRGQEARLRCSPMKGHSHVYWYRQLPEEGLKFMVYLQKENIIDESGMPKERFSAEFPKEGPSILRIQQVVRGDSAAYFCASSPGQGHEQYFGPGTRLTVT.

The chain is built from TRBV7-9 and TRBJ1-1; 7 positions agree with TRBD1. Unmatched junction bases numbered 7, after V lost 4 bases and J lost 5 bases. This CDR3 spans 14 amino acids. Germline V gene sequence: CDR1 SEHNR, CDR2 FQNEAQ (reference sequence). CDR3 coding DNA: TGTGCCAGCAGCTCCACCTCGGGACAGACTGAAGCTTTCTTT. It specifies CASSSTSGQTEAFF.